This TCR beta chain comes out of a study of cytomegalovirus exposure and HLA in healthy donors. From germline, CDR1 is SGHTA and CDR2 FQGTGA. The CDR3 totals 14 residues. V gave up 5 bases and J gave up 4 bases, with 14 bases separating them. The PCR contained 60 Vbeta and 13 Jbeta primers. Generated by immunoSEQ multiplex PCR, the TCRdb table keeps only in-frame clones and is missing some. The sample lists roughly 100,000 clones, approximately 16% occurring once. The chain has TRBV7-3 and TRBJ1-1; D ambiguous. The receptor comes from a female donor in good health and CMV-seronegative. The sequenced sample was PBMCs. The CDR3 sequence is CASSPDGVGTEAFF. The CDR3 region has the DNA TGTGCCAGCAGCCCGGACGGGGTGGGCACTGAAGCTTTCTTT. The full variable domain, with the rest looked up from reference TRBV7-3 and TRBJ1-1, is GAGVSQTPSNKVTEKGKYVELRCDPISGHTALYWYRQSLGQGPEFLIYFQGTGAADDSGLPNDRFFAVRPEGSVSTLKIQRTERGDSAVYLCASSPDGVGTEAFFGQGTRLTVV.